The TCR beta chain described here comes from a study of OX40 agonist ivuxolimab in advanced cancers. Clones were sequenced by immunoSEQ multiplex PCR, and TCRdb holds only the in-frame ones, with some missing. The table records some 76,000 clones, approximately 84% of them present only once. CDR3 length equals 14 residues. V gave up 2 bases and J gave up 2 bases; unmatched junction bases: 1. The germline V gene encodes CDR1 SGHDT and CDR2 YYEEEE. Source: CD4+ or CD8+ T cells sorted from blood, taken in a trial of the OX40 agonist ivuxolimab. The TCR sequence derives from an adult with an advanced solid tumor such as melanoma, head and neck, liver or kidney cancer. J is TRBJ1-3 and V is TRBV5-6; TRBD1 matches 7 bases. The CDR3 is CASSFDRAGNTIYF. CDR3 coding DNA: TGTGCCAGCAGCTTTGACAGGGCTGGAAACACCATATATTTT.